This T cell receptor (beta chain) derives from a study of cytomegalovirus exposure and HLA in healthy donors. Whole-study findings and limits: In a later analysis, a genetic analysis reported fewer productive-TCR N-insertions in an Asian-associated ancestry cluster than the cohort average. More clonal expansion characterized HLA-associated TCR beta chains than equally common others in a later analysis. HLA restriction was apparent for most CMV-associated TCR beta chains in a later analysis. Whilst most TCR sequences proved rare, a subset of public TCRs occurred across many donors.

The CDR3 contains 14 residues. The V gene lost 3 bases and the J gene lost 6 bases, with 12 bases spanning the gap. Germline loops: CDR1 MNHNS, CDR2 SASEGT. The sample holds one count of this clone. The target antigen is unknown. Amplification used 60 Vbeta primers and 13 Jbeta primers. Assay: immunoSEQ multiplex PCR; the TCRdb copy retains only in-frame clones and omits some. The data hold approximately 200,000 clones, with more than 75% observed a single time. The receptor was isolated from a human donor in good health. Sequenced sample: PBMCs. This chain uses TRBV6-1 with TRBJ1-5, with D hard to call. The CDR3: CASSEGRSGQPQHF. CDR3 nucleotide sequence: TGTGCCAGCAGTGAGGGCAGAAGCGGTCAGCCCCAGCATTTT.